The clone carrying this T cell receptor beta chain has just one count. Its target is unknown. Data came from immunoSEQ multiplex PCR; TCRdb stores just in-frame clones and leaves some out. The sample includes approximately 120,000 clones, about 89% of them seen just once. The CDR3 extends over 15 amino acids. Germline V gene lookup returns CDR1 SGHTA and CDR2 FQGNSA. V dropped 5 bases and J dropped 4 bases, with 17 bases sitting between them. This entry comes from a study of T cell responses to AZD1222 COVID-19 vaccine. General study points: Once two AZD1222 doses were given, Spike-specific TCR breadth and depth went up.

The sequence was obtained from an adult in good health. The sample here was peripheral blood, taken on day 0 of MenACWY control vaccination. The gene calls are TRBV7-2 and TRBJ2-5; D not certain. The CDR3 DNA sequence: TGTGCCAGCAGCCCGGACGTGAAGGTCCCAGAGACCCAGTACTTC. Encoded protein: CASSPDVKVPETQYF. The whole variable domain, remainder taken from reference TRBV7-2 and TRBJ2-5, is GAGVSQSPSNKVTEKGKDVELRCDPISGHTALYWYRQSLGQGLEFLIYFQGNSAPDKSGLPSDRFSAERTGGSVSTLTIQRTQQEDSAVYLCASSPDVKVPETQYFGPGTRLLVL.